The source of this T cell receptor beta chain is a study of blood T cell repertoires in COVID-19. Across the whole study: PBMCs, B-cell-depleted T cells, or T cells provided the cDNA or gDNA that made up the material.

This table comes from immunoSEQ multiplex PCR, and its TCRdb copy is limited to in-frame clones, with some not included. The profile shows roughly 520,000 clones, over 75% of them singletons. This CDR3 spans 13 amino acids. A single count supports this clone. Participants were aged roughly 18 to 90 years from 20 to 30 US areas. Membership in each cohort depended on participant-reported clinical history. Two negative PCRs, clearance, or symptom resolution characterized the recovered Cohort 3 donors. The chain combines TRBV21-1 with TRBJ1-3; no DNA check was done on the table's D call, TRBD1. TRBV21-1 is an annotated pseudogene. The sequenced sample consisted of PBMCs or T cells enriched from blood (not recorded which). This receptor was obtained from a woman in her thirties or forties who had recovered from COVID-19. CDR3 in amino acids: CASPYSSGNTIYF. The CDR3 DNA follows: TGTGCCAGCCCCTACAGCTCTGGAAACACCATATATTTT.